Given below is one T cell receptor (beta chain) in context. Its antigen is not known. V dropped 4 bases and J dropped 5; count of bases not matched to a gene: 5. Germline CDR1 SEHNR, CDR2 FQNEAQ (reference sequence). CDR3 length: 15 residues. This sample stems from a study of T cells in localized non-small cell lung cancer. Study-wide results and caveats: A median of roughly 55 of the top 100 tumor clones appeared in adjacent lung, which was paired and uninvolved.

Sequencing was performed with immunoSEQ multiplex PCR; in TCRdb, only in-frame clones are kept and a portion is missing. Of around 91,000 clones listed, over 80% are singletons. The TCR comes from a man between 35 and 75 years old with stage I squamous cell lung carcinoma. The source material was peripheral blood, sampled before any cancer treatment. The genes are TRBV7-9 and TRBJ2-4, with 10 bases aligning to TRBD2. CDR3 coding DNA: TGTGCCAGCAGCTCTCCCGGGACTAGCGAAAACATTCAGTACTTC. The encoded protein is CASSSPGTSENIQYF.